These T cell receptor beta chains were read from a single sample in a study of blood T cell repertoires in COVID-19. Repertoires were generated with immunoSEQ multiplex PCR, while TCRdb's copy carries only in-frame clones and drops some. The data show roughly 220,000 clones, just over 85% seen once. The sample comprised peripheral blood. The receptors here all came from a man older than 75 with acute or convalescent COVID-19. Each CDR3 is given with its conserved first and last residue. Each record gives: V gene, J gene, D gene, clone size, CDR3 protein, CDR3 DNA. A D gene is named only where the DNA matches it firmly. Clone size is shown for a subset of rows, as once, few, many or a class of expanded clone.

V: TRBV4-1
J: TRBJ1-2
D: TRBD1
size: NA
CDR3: CASSQVIRVRDRGNYGYTF
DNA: TGCGCCAGCAGCCAAGTTATACGAGTCCGGGACAGGGGCAACTATGGCTACACCTTC

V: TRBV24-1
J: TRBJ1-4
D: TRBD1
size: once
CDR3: CATSDPGQGATNEKLFF
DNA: TGTGCCACCAGTGACCCGGGACAGGGGGCAACTAATGAAAAACTGTTTTTT

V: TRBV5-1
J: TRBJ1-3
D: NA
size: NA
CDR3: CASSSDSGSGNTIYF
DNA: TGCGCCAGCAGCTCGGACAGCGGCTCTGGAAACACCATATATTTT

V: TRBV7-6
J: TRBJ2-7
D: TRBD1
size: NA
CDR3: CASSQTGTYEQYF
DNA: TGTGCCAGCAGTCAGACAGGGACCTACGAGCAGTACTTC

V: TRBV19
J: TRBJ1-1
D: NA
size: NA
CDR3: CASSTSRQATEAFF
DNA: TGTGCCAGTAGTACTTCCCGACAGGCCACTGAAGCTTTCTTT

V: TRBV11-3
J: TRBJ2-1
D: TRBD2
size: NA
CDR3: CASSLGLAGGYEQFF
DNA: TGTGCCAGCAGCTTGGGACTAGCGGGGGGTTATGAGCAGTTCTTC

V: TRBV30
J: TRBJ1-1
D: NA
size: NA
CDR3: CAWSVLLSEAFF
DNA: TGTGCCTGGAGTGTCCTCCTATCTGAAGCTTTCTTT

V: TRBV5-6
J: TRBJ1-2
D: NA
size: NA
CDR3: CASSTRRRIYGYTF
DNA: TGTGCCAGCAGCACCAGGCGCCGCATCTATGGCTACACCTTC

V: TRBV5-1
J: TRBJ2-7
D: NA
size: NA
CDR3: CASRRSAYEQYF
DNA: TGCGCCAGCAGGCGTAGCGCCTACGAGCAGTACTTC

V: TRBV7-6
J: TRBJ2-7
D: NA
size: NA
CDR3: CASSPSEGRSSYEQYF
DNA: TGTGCCAGCAGCCCATCGGAGGGACGTAGCTCCTACGAGCAGTACTTC

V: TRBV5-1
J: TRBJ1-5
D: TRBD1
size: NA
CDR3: CASSSGQGAGQPQHF
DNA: TGCGCCAGCAGCAGCGGACAGGGGGCCGGTCAGCCCCAGCATTTT

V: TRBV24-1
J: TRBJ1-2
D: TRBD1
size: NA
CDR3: CATSAGQGNYGYTF
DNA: TGTGCCACCAGTGCAGGACAGGGGAACTATGGCTACACCTTC

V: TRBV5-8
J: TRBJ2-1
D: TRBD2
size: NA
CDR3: CASSLLLAGYNEQFF
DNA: TGTGCCAGCAGCTTGCTTCTAGCGGGGTACAATGAGCAGTTCTTC

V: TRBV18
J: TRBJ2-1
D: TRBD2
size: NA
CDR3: CASSPPFTGRAYNEQFF
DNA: TGTGCCAGCTCACCACCGTTTACCGGGAGGGCCTACAATGAGCAGTTCTTC

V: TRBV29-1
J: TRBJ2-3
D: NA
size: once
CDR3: CSVAFGASGTDTQYF
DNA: TGCAGCGTGGCCTTCGGAGCTAGCGGCACAGATACGCAGTATTTT

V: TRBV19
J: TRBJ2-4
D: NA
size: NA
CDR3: CASNLGTSPKNIQYF
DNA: TGTGCCAGTAACCTAGGAACTAGCCCAAAAAACATTCAGTACTTC

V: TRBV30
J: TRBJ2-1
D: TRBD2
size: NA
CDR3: CAWSQGSGGYNEQFF
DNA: TGTGCCTGGAGTCAGGGTAGCGGGGGATACAATGAGCAGTTCTTC

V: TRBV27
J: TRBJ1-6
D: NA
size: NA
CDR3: CASSLKRQTGATPNNSPLHF
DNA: TGTGCCAGCAGTTTAAAAAGGCAGACAGGCGCAACACCAAATAATTCACCCCTCCACTTT

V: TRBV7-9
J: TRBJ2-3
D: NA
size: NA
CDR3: CASSLAPGTDTQYF
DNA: TGTGCCAGCAGCTTAGCTCCGGGGACAGATACGCAGTATTTT

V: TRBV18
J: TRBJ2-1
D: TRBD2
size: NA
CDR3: CASSPDISGTYNEQFF
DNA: TGTGCCAGCTCGCCCGATATTAGCGGGACCTACAATGAGCAGTTCTTC

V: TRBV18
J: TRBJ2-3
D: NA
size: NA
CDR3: CASSETRVDTQYF
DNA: TGTGCCAGCTCAGAGACCAGGGTGGATACGCAGTATTTT

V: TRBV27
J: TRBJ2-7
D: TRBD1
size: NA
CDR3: CASRLGTVSSYEQYF
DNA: TGTGCCAGCAGACTGGGGACAGTAAGCTCCTACGAGCAGTACTTC

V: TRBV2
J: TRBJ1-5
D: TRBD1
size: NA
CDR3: CASRPGQGSNQPQHF
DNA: TGTGCCAGCAGGCCGGGACAGGGAAGCAATCAGCCCCAGCATTTT

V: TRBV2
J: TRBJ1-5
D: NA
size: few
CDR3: CASRTLIGQPQHF
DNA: TGTGCCAGCAGGACACTGATCGGACAGCCCCAGCATTTT

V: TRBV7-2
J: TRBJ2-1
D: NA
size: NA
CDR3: CASSNYGAEQFF
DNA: TGTGCCAGCAGCAACTATGGGGCTGAGCAGTTCTTC

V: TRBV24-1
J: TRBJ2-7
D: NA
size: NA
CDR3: CATSDSLGYEQYF
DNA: TGTGCCACCAGTGATTCCCTAGGATACGAGCAGTACTTC

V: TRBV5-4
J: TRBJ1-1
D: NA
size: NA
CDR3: CASSFSGFPGTEAFF
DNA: TGTGCCAGCAGTTTCTCAGGGTTTCCTGGCACTGAAGCTTTCTTT

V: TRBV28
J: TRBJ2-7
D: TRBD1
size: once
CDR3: CASGPGQGIAEQYF
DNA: TGTGCCAGCGGACCGGGACAGGGGATTGCCGAGCAGTACTTC

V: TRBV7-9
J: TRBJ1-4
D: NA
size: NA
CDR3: CASSPRSATNEKLFF
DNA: TGTGCCAGCAGCCCCCGGAGTGCAACTAATGAAAAACTGTTTTTT

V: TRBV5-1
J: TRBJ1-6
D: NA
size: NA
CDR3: CASSSTGTKNSPLHF
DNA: TGCGCCAGCAGCTCAACCGGGACTAAAAATTCACCCCTCCACTTT

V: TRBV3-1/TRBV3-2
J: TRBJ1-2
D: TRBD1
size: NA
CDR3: CASSQDRGVVGYTF
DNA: TGTGCCAGCAGCCAGGACAGGGGAGTCGTTGGCTACACCTTC

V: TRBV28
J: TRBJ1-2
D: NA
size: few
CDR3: CASSTSTGVNYGYTF
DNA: NA

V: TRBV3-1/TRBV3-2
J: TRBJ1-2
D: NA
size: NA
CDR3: CASSPPFDRPLNPARSLYGYTF
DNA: TGTGCCAGCAGCCCCCCCTTTGACAGGCCATTAAACCCCGCTCGTTCTCTTTATGGCTACACCTTC

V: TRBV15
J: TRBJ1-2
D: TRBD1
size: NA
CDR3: CATSRDHGQGPFNYGYTF
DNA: TGTGCCACCAGCAGAGATCACGGACAGGGGCCTTTTAACTATGGCTACACCTTC

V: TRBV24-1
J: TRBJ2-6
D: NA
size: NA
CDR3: CATSDYRAGANVLTF
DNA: TGTGCCACCAGTGATTACAGGGCTGGGGCCAACGTCCTGACTTTC

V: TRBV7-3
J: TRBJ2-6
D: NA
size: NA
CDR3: CASSFVGANVLTF
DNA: TGTGCCAGCAGTTTCGTGGGGGCCAACGTCCTGACTTTC

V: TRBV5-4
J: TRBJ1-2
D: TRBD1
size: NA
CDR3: CASSADRGRNYGYTF
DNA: TGTGCCAGCAGCGCGGACAGGGGGCGGAACTATGGCTACACCTTC

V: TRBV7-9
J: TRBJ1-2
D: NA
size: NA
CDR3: CASSRKGVLDGYTF
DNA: TGTGCCAGCAGCCGTAAGGGGGTTTTGGATGGCTACACCTTC

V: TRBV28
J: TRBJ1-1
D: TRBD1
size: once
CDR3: CASSSTGDWNTEAFF
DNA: TGTGCCAGCAGTTCGACAGGGGATTGGAACACTGAAGCTTTCTTT

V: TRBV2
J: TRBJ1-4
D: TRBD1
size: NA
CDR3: CASSLGTGYNEKLFF
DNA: TGTGCCAGCAGTCTCGGGACAGGGTATAATGAAAAACTGTTTTTT

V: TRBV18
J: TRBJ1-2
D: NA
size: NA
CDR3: CASSPGRDYYGYTF
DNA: TGTGCCAGCTCACCAGGCAGGGACTACTATGGCTACACCTTC

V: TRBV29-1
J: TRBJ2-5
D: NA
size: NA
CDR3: CSVAGNEKETQYF
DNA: TGCAGCGTTGCGGGGAATGAAAAAGAGACCCAGTACTTC

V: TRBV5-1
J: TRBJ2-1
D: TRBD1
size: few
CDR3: CASSYEGGANNEQFF
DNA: TGCGCCAGCAGTTACGAAGGGGGCGCAAACAATGAGCAGTTCTTC

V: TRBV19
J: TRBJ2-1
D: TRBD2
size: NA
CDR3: CASSTLAETSNEQFF
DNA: TGTGCCAGTAGTACTCTAGCGGAAACTAGCAATGAGCAGTTCTTC

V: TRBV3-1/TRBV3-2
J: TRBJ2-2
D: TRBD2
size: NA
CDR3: CASRRTSGSSTGELFF
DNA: TGTGCCAGCAGGCGTACTAGCGGGAGTAGCACCGGGGAGCTGTTTTTT

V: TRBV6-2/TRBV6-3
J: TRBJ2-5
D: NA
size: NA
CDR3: CASTPPRETGETQYF
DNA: TGTGCCAGCACCCCCCCCAGAGAGACGGGGGAGACCCAGTACTTC

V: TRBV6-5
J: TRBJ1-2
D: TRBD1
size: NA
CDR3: CASSYFRDSNYGYTF
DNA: TGTGCCAGCAGTTACTTCCGGGACAGCAACTATGGCTACACCTTC

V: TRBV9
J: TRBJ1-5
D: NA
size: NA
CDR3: CASSPPPLGATHSNQPQHF
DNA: TGTGCCAGCAGCCCCCCCCCGCTGGGGGCGACTCATAGCAATCAGCCCCAGCATTTT

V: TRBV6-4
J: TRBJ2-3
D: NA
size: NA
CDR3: CASRSGLTDTQYF
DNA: TGTGCCAGCAGATCCGGACTCACAGATACGCAGTATTTT

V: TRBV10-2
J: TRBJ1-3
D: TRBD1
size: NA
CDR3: CASSPGQGQGNTIYF
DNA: TGCGCCAGCAGCCCGGGACAGGGGCAAGGAAACACCATATATTTT

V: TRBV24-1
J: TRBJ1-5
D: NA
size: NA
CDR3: CATSDSYGAGRPQHF
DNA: TGTGCCACCAGTGATTCTTACGGAGCAGGGCGGCCCCAGCATTTT

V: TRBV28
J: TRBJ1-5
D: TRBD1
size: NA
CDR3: CASKVYGQGAGQPQHF
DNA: TGTGCCAGCAAAGTTTATGGGCAGGGGGCCGGTCAGCCCCAGCATTTT

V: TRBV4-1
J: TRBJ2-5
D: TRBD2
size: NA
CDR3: CASSQDIGTSGRAIETQYF
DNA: TGCGCCAGCAGCCAAGATATAGGGACTAGCGGGAGGGCCATTGAGACCCAGTACTTC